This TCR beta chain was recovered during a study of cytomegalovirus exposure and HLA in healthy donors. About the study: Tens of millions of unique TCR sequences came from HLA-typed donors in an early release.

From germline, CDR1 is MDHEN and CDR2 SYDVKM. Deletions cut 3 bases from V and 7 bases from J, with 18 bases between. CDR3 length equals 15 residues. A multiplex PCR was run with 60 Vbeta primers and 13 Jbeta primers. The method was immunoSEQ multiplex PCR; TCRdb's version includes in-frame clones alone and lacks a portion of them. The sample lists some 120,000 clones, 74% seen once, with 2% to 2.5% in the top ten. Study-level results: Analyzed later, association rates of TCRs varied across HLA loci, with DRB1 most and HLA-C fewest. Presence/absence analyses assumed roughly uniform sequencing depth across donors.

Details on this clone: Antigen unknown.

This receptor was identified in a human donor in good health. The sequenced sample was PBMCs. The chain joins TRBV28 to TRBJ1-2, with D unclear. The CDR3 DNA sequence: TGTGCCAGCAGTTTCGGAAAACCGGCTCGGGGTGGCTACACCTTC. The encoded protein is CASSFGKPARGGYTF.